A single sample is the source of the 6 T cell receptor beta chains below, sequenced in a study of preoperative IRX-2 immunotherapy in early breast cancer. Some clones are missing from TCRdb's copy, which holds only in-frame ones; the method was immunoSEQ multiplex PCR. The sample consists of roughly 93,000 clones, roughly 90% of them appearing once. The sample's treatment: preoperative locoregional IRX-2 cytokine immunotherapy. The sequenced sample was tumor tissue, obtained after IRX-2 immunotherapy. These receptors originate from a human donor with breast cancer.

The rearrangement joins TRBV6-7 to TRBJ1-2, with TRBD1 matching over 9 bases. TRBV6-7 is an ORF for which the function is uncertain. The CDR3 length is 12 residues. The V segment lost 6 bases and the J segment 8 bases; nucleotides outside the gene matches: 4. CDR3 nucleotide sequence: TGTGCCAGCAGCAGAGGACAGGGGGGCTACACCTTC. Translation gives CASSRGQGGYTF.

This chain connects TRBV6-8 to TRBJ2-1; TRBD1 agrees at 9 bases. Germline trimming cut 10 bases from V and 7 bases from J; bases unmatched to any gene: 11. The germline CDR1 and CDR2 sequences are MNHGY and SAAAGT. The CDR3 has 14 residues. This chain's CDR3 is CATLGLGQGNEQFF. CDR3 nucleotides: TGTGCCACCCTCGGACTAGGACAGGGGAATGAGCAGTTCTTC.

The rearrangement uses TRBV19 and TRBJ1-5, with D possibly TRBD1 on 5 matching bases. The CDR3 consists of 15 residues. V was clipped by 1 base and J by 3 bases, with 10 bases between them. Per the germline V gene, CDR1 is LNHDA and CDR2 is SQIVND (reference sequence). CDR3 DNA sequence: TGTGCCAGTAGTATAGGCGGGGGGGACAATCAGCCCCAGCATTTT. Translation gives CASSIGGGDNQPQHF. Using reference TRBV19 and TRBJ1-5 for the parts outside the CDR3, the full variable domain is DGGITQSPKYLFRKEGQNVTLSCEQNLNHDAMYWYRQDPGQGLRLIYYSQIVNDFQKGDIAEGYSVSREKKESFPLTVTSAQKNPTAFYLCASSIGGGDNQPQHFGDGTRLSIL.

The rearrangement uses TRBV18 and TRBJ2-7; 7 positions match TRBD2. The CDR3 is made up of 16 amino acids. Germline CDR1 is KGHSH and CDR2 is LQKENI. The V and J ends lost 3 bases and 0 bases, in that order; junction bases with no gene match: 8. DNA of the CDR3: TGTGCCAGCTCACCGACCCTAGCGGCCCACTCCTACGAGCAGTACTTC. Amino acids: CASSPTLAAHSYEQYF.

The chain combines TRBV5-1 with TRBJ2-7; D is possibly TRBD1 or TRBD2 (6 bases each). The CDR3 consists of 15 residues. V lost 4 bases to trimming and J lost 5 bases, with 19 bases between them. Germline V gene sequence: CDR1 SGHRS, CDR2 YFSETQ. The CDR3: CASSPQGRIGNEQYF. DNA of the CDR3: TGCGCCAGCAGCCCCCAGGGGAGGATCGGGAACGAGCAGTACTTC.

In its sample, this clone was seen once. This rearrangement joins TRBV6-8 to TRBJ2-1, with 7 bases fitting TRBD2. CDR1 is MNHGY, CDR2 SAAAGT, per germline. The CDR3 extends over 19 amino acids. The trim removed 0 bases at V and 5 bases at J, leaving 16 bases unmatched. In nucleotides, the CDR3 is TGTGCCAGCAGTTACTCTCCACCTTCACTAGCGTTAGATCACAATGAGCAGTTCTTC. It yields the protein CASSYSPPSLALDHNEQFF.